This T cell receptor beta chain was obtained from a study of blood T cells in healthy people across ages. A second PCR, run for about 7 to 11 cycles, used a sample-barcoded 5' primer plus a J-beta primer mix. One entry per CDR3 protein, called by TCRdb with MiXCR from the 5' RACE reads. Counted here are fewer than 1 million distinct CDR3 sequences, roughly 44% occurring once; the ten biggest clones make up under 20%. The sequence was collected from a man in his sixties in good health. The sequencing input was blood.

The CDR3 here is CSVPEGASFGEQFF. In nucleotides, the CDR3 is TGCAGCGTTCCGGAGGGGGCCAGCTTCGGGGAGCAGTTCTTC. The rearrangement links TRBV29-1 to TRBJ2-1; a weak D match, TRBD1 (7 bases). This CDR3 is 14 amino acids long. The V and J ends lost 5 bases and 10 bases respectively, with 21 bases between them. Germline CDR1 reads SQVTM; CDR2 reads ANQGSEA.